This T cell receptor (beta chain) appears in the sequencing data of a study of T-cell memory formation after mild COVID-19. Regarding the study as a whole: A second wave expanding day 15 to 37 was CD4+-biased; contracting clones were balanced. There were some responding clones in pre-infection memory, which suggested that cross-reactive memory had joined. Mainly CM and EM harbored the contracting CD4+ clones; mainly EMRA harbored the CD8+ ones.

Details on this clonotype: Its antigen is unidentified.

TCRdb passed the 5' RACE reads through MiXCR, listing each CDR3 protein once. The sample shows about 440,000 distinct CDR3 sequences, around 20% of them seen only once. From germline, CDR1 is MNHEY and CDR2 SVGAGI. The CDR3 runs 14 residues. V was pared by 6 bases and J by 3 bases, with 15 bases between. This clonotype was obtained from an adult woman who had mild COVID-19 (a few samples of this study predate the infection). Cell type and time point are not known. Sequences were obtained from PBMCs or a T cell subset sorted from them (not recorded which). The V gene is TRBV6-5, the J gene TRBJ2-7, with no clear D. The CDR3 nucleotides read TGTGCCAGCAGGAAAGAGGCTTGGGGCTACGAGCAGTACTTC. This translates into CASRKEAWGYEQYF.